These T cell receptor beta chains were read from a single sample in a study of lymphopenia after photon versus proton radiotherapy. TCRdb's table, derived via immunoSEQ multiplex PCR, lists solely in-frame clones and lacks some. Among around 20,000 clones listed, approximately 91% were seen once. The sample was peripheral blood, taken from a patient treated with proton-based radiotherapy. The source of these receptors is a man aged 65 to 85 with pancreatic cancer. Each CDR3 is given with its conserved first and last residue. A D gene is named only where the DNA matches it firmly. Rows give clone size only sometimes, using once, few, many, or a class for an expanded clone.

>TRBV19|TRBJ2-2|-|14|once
CASRLGLTTGELFF
TGTGCCAGTAGACTGGGGCTGACAACCGGGGAGCTGTTTTTT
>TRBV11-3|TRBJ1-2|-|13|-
CASSLRQVYGYTF
TGTGCCAGCAGCTTAAGACAAGTCTATGGCTACACCTTC
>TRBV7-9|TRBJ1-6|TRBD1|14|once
CASSGTAPDSPLHF
TGTGCCAGCAGCGGGACAGCGCCGGATTCACCCCTCCACTTT
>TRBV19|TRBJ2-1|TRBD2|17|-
CASSLASGRVSYNEQFF
TGTGCCAGTAGTCTGGCTAGCGGGAGGGTCTCCTACAATGAGCAGTTCTTC
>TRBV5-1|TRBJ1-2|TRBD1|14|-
CASSQTGGRAGYTF
TGCGCCAGCAGCCAAACAGGGGGCAGAGCGGGCTACACCTTC
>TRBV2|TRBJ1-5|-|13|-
CASSEQGNQPQHF
TGTGCCAGCAGTGAACAGGGGAATCAGCCCCAGCATTTT
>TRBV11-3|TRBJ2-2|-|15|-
CASSPQGGNTGELFF
TGTGCCAGCAGCCCCCAAGGCGGCAACACCGGGGAGCTGTTTTTT
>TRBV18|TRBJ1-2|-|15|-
CASSPLGEKIYGYTF
TGTGCCAGCTCACCACTAGGGGAAAAAATATATGGCTACACCTTC
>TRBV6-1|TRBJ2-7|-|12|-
CASRDTTYEQYF
TGTGCCAGCAGGGACACTACCTACGAGCAGTACTTC
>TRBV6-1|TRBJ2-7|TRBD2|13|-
CASILAGGYEQYF
TGTGCCAGCATTCTAGCGGGGGGCTACGAGCAGTACTTC
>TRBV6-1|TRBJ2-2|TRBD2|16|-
CASSETGLANTGELFF
TGTGCCAGCAGTGAAACGGGACTAGCGAACACCGGGGAGCTGTTTTTT
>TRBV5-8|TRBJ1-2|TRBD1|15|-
CASSSSGTGAYGYTF
TGTGCCAGCAGCTCTTCCGGGACAGGGGCCTATGGCTACACCTTC
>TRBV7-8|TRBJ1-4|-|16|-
CASSLSGAATNEKLFF
TGTGCCAGCAGCTTATCCGGAGCGGCAACTAATGAAAAACTGTTTTTT
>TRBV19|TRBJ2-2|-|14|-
CASNRQLNTGELFF
TGTGCCAGTAACCGACAGCTGAACACCGGGGAGCTGTTTTTT
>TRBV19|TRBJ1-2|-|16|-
CASSRSRDSGGYGYTF
TGTGCCAGTAGCCGCTCTAGGGACTCAGGAGGCTATGGCTACACCTTC
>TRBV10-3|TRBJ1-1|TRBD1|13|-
CAISEPGQTEAFF
TGTGCCATCAGTGAGCCGGGACAGACGGAAGCTTTCTTT
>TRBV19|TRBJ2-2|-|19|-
CASTTRRTGDSGNTGELFF
TGTGCCAGTACTACTCGCCGGACGGGGGATAGCGGGAACACCGGGGAGCTGTTTTTT
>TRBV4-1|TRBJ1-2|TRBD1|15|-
CASSVPTGAVGGYTF
TGCGCCAGCAGCGTACCCACAGGGGCGGTGGGAGGCTACACCTTC
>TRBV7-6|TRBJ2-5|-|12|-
CASSLVSETQYF
TGTGCCAGCAGCTTAGTGTCAGAGACCCAGTACTTC
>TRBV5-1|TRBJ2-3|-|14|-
CASSLGRLTDTQYF
TGCGCCAGCAGCTTGGGCCGTTTAACAGATACGCAGTATTTT
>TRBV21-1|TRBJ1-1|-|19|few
CASSKERGTGQIMNTEAFF
TGTGCCAGCAGCAAAGAAAGAGGGACCGGACAGATCATGAACACTGAAGCTTTCTTT
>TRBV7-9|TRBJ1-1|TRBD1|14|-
CASSVGQVNTEAFF
TGTGCCAGCAGCGTGGGACAGGTGAACACTGAAGCTTTCTTT
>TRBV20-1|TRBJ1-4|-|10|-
CATGSTELFF
TGCGCTACAGGGTCTACGGAACTGTTTTTT
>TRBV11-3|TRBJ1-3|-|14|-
CASSRLGWGNTIYF
TGTGCCAGCAGCCGACTCGGGTGGGGAAACACCATATATTTT
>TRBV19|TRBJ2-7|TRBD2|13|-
CASSIPSGYEQYF
TGTGCCAGTAGTATCCCTAGCGGGTACGAGCAGTACTTC
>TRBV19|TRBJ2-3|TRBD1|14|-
CASSPDRGRDTQYF
TGTGCCAGTAGTCCCGACAGGGGGCGGGATACGCAGTATTTT
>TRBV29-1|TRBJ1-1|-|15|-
CSVKTAGTGATEAFF
TGCAGCGTAAAGACCGCCGGGACGGGGGCGACTGAAGCTTTCTTT
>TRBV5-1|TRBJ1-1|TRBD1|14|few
CASGDRGRQTEAFF
TGCGCCAGCGGGGACAGGGGGCGTCAGACTGAAGCTTTCTTT
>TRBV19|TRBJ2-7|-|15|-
CASSISPGETNEQYF
TGTGCCAGTAGTATCTCTCCAGGGGAGACGAACGAGCAGTACTTC
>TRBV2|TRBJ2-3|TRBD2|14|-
CASNLAGTVDTQYF
TGTGCCAGCAACCTAGCGGGAACAGTAGATACGCAGTATTTT
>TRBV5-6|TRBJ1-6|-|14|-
CASSLLADNSPLHF
TGTGCCAGCAGCTTGTTGGCGGATAATTCACCCCTCCACTTT